The 32 T cell receptor beta chains below all came from one sample that was sequenced in a study of memory CD4+ T cells and cytomegalovirus serostatus. Single viable CD3+CD4+CD8-CD45RO+ cells were sorted as the memory CD4+ T cells. TCRdb keeps only in-frame clones here, not all; method: immunoSEQ multiplex PCR. The repertoire includes tens of thousands of clones, 81% of them detected once, and around 1.1% sits in the top ten. The source material was memory CD4+ T cells from blood. The origin of the receptors is an adult in good health and CMV-seronegative.

The gene calls are TRBV6-5 and TRBJ2-7; possibly TRBD1 for D (6 bases). CDR1 and CDR2 (germline): MNHEY, SVGAGI. The length of the CDR3 is 13 residues. V lost 5 bases, J lost 2 bases, and 10 bases lay in between. CDR3 sequence (DNA): TGTGCCAGCAGTCAAACAGGGCCCTACGAGCAGTACTTC. It yields the protein CASSQTGPYEQYF.

V gene TRBV5-6 combines with J gene TRBJ1-1, with unresolved D. Trimming took 4 bases from V and 1 from J, leaving 8 bases between them. Germline CDR1 SGHDT, CDR2 YYEEEE. This CDR3 has 13 amino acids. The CDR3 loop is CASSPLRNTEAFF. The CDR3 coding sequence is TGTGCCAGCAGCCCCCTCCGGAACACTGAAGCTTTCTTT.

The chain employs TRBV6-1 and TRBJ1-3; no definite D call. V was trimmed by 3 bases and J by 3 bases, leaving 6 bases between them. CDR1 MNHNS and CDR2 SASEGT come from the germline V gene. This CDR3 is 13 amino acids long. As DNA, the CDR3 is TGTGCCAGCAGTGATCTGTATGGAAACACCATATATTTT. Encoded protein: CASSDLYGNTIYF.

The V call is TRBV7-3, the J call TRBJ2-1; 10 positions match TRBD2. Germline V gene sequence: CDR1 SGHTA, CDR2 FQGTGA. The CDR3 is made up of 16 amino acids. The V segment lost 1 base and the J segment 4 bases; nucleotides outside the gene matches: 4. The DNA of the CDR3 is TGTGCCAGCAGCTTAATTCCTAGCGGGAGATACAATGAGCAGTTCTTC. Translation gives CASSLIPSGRYNEQFF.

In this sample, this clone turned up a few times. V is TRBV7-9 and J is TRBJ1-2; a possible D gene is TRBD1 (5 bases). The germline gives CDR1 SEHNR, CDR2 FQNEAQ (reference sequence). The CDR3 contains 12 residues. Trimming pared 5 bases from V and 5 bases from J, leaving 9 bases between. CDR3: CASSPGTYGYTF. CDR3 coding DNA: TGTGCCAGCAGCCCTGGGACTTATGGCTACACCTTC. The full variable domain, rest sourced from reference TRBV7-9 and TRBJ1-2, is DTGVSQNPRHKITKRGQNVTFRCDPISEHNRLYWYRQTLGQGPEFLTYFQNEAQLEKSRLLSDRFSAERPKGSFSTLEIQRTEQGDSAMYLCASSPGTYGYTFGSGTRLTVV.

CDR3 DNA sequence: TGCAGTGCTAAAACACAGGGCGAGCAGTACTTC. Translation gives CSAKTQGEQYF. The V and J genes are TRBV20-1 and TRBJ2-7; perhaps TRBD1 as D (6 bases). V was trimmed by 4 bases and J by 6 bases, leaving 10 bases between them. The germline V gene has CDR1 DFQATT and CDR2 SNEGSKA (reference sequence). CDR3 size: 11 residues.

This clone has only one observation. The chain carries TRBV7-3 and TRBJ2-5, with D unresolved. The CDR3 is 17 amino acids. The germline gives CDR1 SGHTA, CDR2 FQGTGA. The V gene lost 1 base and the J gene lost 2 bases, with 17 bases spanning the gap. The CDR3, as DNA: TGTGCCAGCAGCTTAATAGGGCGATTAGCCCTTCAAGAGACCCAGTACTTC. Translated, it gives CASSLIGRLALQETQYF.

The chain is built from TRBV18 and TRBJ1-2; D unresolved. Trimming pared 2 bases from V and 4 bases from J, leaving 8 bases between. CDR1 and CDR2 (germline): KGHSH, LQKENI. The CDR3 runs 13 residues. The CDR3, as DNA: TGTGCCAGCTCACCAGAGGCGTTCTATGGCTACACCTTC. It is translated as CASSPEAFYGYTF.

This clone was observed a few times. The genes are TRBV2 and TRBJ2-5; the D gene is possibly TRBD2 (5 bases). This CDR3 spans 15 amino acids. CDR1 is SNHLY, CDR2 FYNNEI, per germline. The V end was cut by 8 bases, the J end by 5 bases, with 21 bases between. The CDR3 loop reads CASSREGTRSETQYF. CDR3 in DNA: TGTGCCAGCTCCCGAGAAGGAACTAGGAGTGAGACCCAGTACTTC.

In DNA form, the CDR3 reads TGTGCCAGCAGTAGCCAGGCGTGGTCCGAGCAGTACTTC. This gives the protein CASSSQAWSEQYF. The chain recombines TRBV27 with TRBJ2-7; D gene ambiguous. Germline loops: CDR1 MNHEY, CDR2 SMNVEV (reference sequence). CDR3 length: 13 residues. The ends were cut back, 5 bases at V and 6 bases at J, with 14 bases in the middle.

The rearrangement links TRBV18 to TRBJ2-7, with D perhaps TRBD1 (5 bases). Germline CDR1 KGHSH, CDR2 LQKENI. Trimming took 5 bases from V and 1 from J, leaving 12 bases between them. The CDR3 spans 14 residues. The CDR3 region has the DNA TGTGCCAGCTCAGTCCAGGGTTGGTCCTACGAGCAGTACTTC. This translates into CASSVQGWSYEQYF.

The CDR3 DNA reads TGTGCCAGCAGGTCGACTAGCGGAGGACCTTACGAGCAGTACTTC. Translating gives CASRSTSGGPYEQYF. The V and J genes are TRBV11-2 and TRBJ2-7; the match to TRBD2 covers 9 bases. The CDR3 has 15 amino acids. Germline CDR1 and CDR2: SGHAT and FQNNGV. Trimming cost V 6 bases and J 4 bases; bases outside gene matches: 10.

The chain joins TRBV7-9 to TRBJ2-3; a weak D match, TRBD1 (7 bases). This CDR3 spans 15 amino acids. V lost 3 bases and J lost 6, with 16 bases in between. Germline CDR1 is SEHNR and CDR2 is FQNEAQ (reference sequence). The CDR3 DNA reads as TGTGCCAGCAGCTTGAGAGGGACAGCGGGTGATACGCAGTATTTT. It encodes CASSLRGTAGDTQYF.

In nucleotides, the CDR3 is TGTGCCAGCACCCTTTCCTTGGCAGCCGCTGGAAACACCATATATTTT. Its translation: CASTLSLAAAGNTIYF. V is TRBV7-9 and J is TRBJ1-3; D is unclear. The CDR3 has 16 amino acids. V was clipped by 7 bases and J by 2 bases, with 18 bases between them. Germline lookup yields CDR1 SEHNR and CDR2 FQNEAQ (reference sequence). The full variable domain, in which reference TRBV7-9 and TRBJ1-3 provide the parts outside the CDR3, is DTGVSQNPRHKITKRGQNVTFRCDPISEHNRLYWYRQTLGQGPEFLTYFQNEAQLEKSRLLSDRFSAERPKGSFSTLEIQRTEQGDSAMYLCASTLSLAAAGNTIYFGEGSWLTVV.

CDR3 nucleotides: TGCGCCAGCAGTCAATCGATCCCCACTAGAGTGGGGGAGACCCAGTACTTC. Translating gives CASSQSIPTRVGETQYF. V gene TRBV23-1 combines with J gene TRBJ2-5; possible D gene TRBD2, 5 bases. TRBV23-1 is given ORF status, its function remaining uncertain. This CDR3 is built from 17 residues. The germline V and J ends were trimmed by 0 bases and 5 bases, with 19 bases remaining between them.

V usage is TRBV27 and J usage is TRBJ1-2; TRBD1 agrees at 12 bases. The CDR3 has 15 amino acids. Germline lookup yields CDR1 MNHEY and CDR2 SMNVEV (reference sequence). V gave up 4 bases and J gave up 8 bases; unmatched junction bases: 8. DNA for the CDR3: TGTGCCAGCAGTTCCCGGGACAGGGGGCATAAGGGCTACACCTTC. Its protein product is CASSSRDRGHKGYTF.

This CDR3 is CASSLTGDTGELFF. The CDR3, as DNA: TGTGCCAGCAGCTTAACTGGGGACACCGGGGAGCTGTTTTTT. The chain employs TRBV7-9 and TRBJ2-2, with D uncertain. Between the trimmed V and J ends, which lost 2 bases and 3 bases, there was a span of 7 bases. Germline loops: CDR1 SEHNR, CDR2 FQNEAQ (reference sequence). CDR3 length: 14 residues.

The V and J genes are TRBV19 and TRBJ2-3; 8 nucleotides line up with TRBD2. Per the germline V gene, CDR1 is LNHDA and CDR2 is SQIVND (reference sequence). With V trimmed by 5 bases and J by 2 bases, 6 bases remained unmatched. The CDR3 totals 15 residues. The CDR3 is CASSPVAGFTDTQYF. Written as DNA, the CDR3 is TGTGCCAGTAGTCCCGTAGCGGGGTTCACAGATACGCAGTATTTT.

This clone was seen just once. The rearrangement links TRBV15 to TRBJ1-1; TRBD1 might be the D (6 bases). The CDR3 contains 13 residues. CDR1 and CDR2 from the germline V gene are LNHNV and YYDKDF (reference sequence). Trimming removed 8 bases at V and 4 bases at J, with 14 bases between. Written as DNA, the CDR3 is TGTGCCACCTTAATAAGCAGGGGCACTGAAGCTTTCTTT. It is translated as CATLISRGTEAFF.

The chain uses TRBV5-1 and TRBJ2-2; 9 positions agree with TRBD2. The V and J ends lost 0 bases and 4 bases, in that order; junction bases with no gene match: 7. The germline CDR1 and CDR2 sequences are SGHRS and YFSETQ. The CDR3 is made up of 17 amino acids. Here the CDR3 reads CASSLGPGSGGTGELFF. Written as DNA, the CDR3 is TGCGCCAGCAGCTTGGGCCCGGGTAGCGGGGGCACCGGGGAGCTGTTTTTT.

This rearrangement joins TRBV5-1 to TRBJ2-2, with TRBD2 matching 7 bases. The CDR3 covers 15 residues. Trimming removed 7 bases from V and 4 bases from J; junction bases left unmatched: 10. CDR1 SGHRS and CDR2 YFSETQ come from the germline V gene. The CDR3 reads CASRGGGGFTGELFF. The DNA for the CDR3 is TGCGCCAGCCGAGGCGGGGGAGGCTTCACCGGGGAGCTGTTTTTT.

This chain joins TRBV25-1 and TRBJ1-2; D is undetermined. From germline, CDR1 is MGHDK and CDR2 SYGVNS. This CDR3 comprises 12 residues. Between the trimmed V and J ends, which lost 4 bases and 2 bases, there was a span of 5 bases. This CDR3 is CASSVLNYGYTF. In DNA, the CDR3 is TGTGCCAGCAGTGTGTTAAACTATGGCTACACCTTC.

Worth noting for this clone: The same CDR3 also results from other DNA sequences found in this sample. The chain couples TRBV11-3 to TRBJ1-1, with 9 bases fitting TRBD1. The germline V gene has CDR1 SGHNT and CDR2 YENEEA. The CDR3 is 15 amino acids. Germline trimming cut 4 bases from V and 4 bases from J; bases unmatched to any gene: 7. The CDR3 sequence: CASSSPGQGSTEAFF. DNA of the CDR3: TGTGCCAGCAGCTCGCCTGGACAGGGGAGCACTGAAGCTTTCTTT. The whole variable domain, filled in from reference TRBV11-3 and TRBJ1-1, reads EAGVVQSPRYKIIEKKQPVAFWCNPISGHNTLYWYLQNLGQGPELLIRYENEEAVDDSQLPKDRFSAERLKGVDSTLKIQPAELGDSAVYLCASSSPGQGSTEAFFGQGTRLTVV.

This clone appeared once. The chain combines TRBV6-5 with TRBJ2-1; unclear D gene. The V and J ends lost 5 bases and 9 bases respectively, with 14 bases between them. Germline loops: CDR1 MNHEY, CDR2 SVGAGI. CDR3 length: 13 amino acids. Here the CDR3 DNA reads TGTGCCAGCAGTGCCACACGGTCGGGTGAGCAGTTCTTC. This translates into CASSATRSGEQFF.

V and J are TRBV4-2 and TRBJ1-5, with a tentative D call TRBD1 (5 bases). Trimming stripped 0 bases from V and 1 base from J, with 10 bases between. Looked up from germline, CDR1 is LGHNA and CDR2 is YNFKEQ. The CDR3 is 16 amino acids. The CDR3 nucleotides are TGTGCCAGCAGCCAAGAATGGGGGATGAGCAATCAGCCCCAGCATTTT. Protein sequence: CASSQEWGMSNQPQHF.

The V gene is TRBV29-1, the J gene TRBJ2-1; 9 nucleotides match TRBD2. The CDR3 is 15 amino acids. Germline V gives CDR1 SQVTM, CDR2 ANQGSEA. Trimming took 7 bases from V and 3 from J; bases not matched to a gene: 10. CDR3 sequence: CSDRGAGGIYNEQFF. CDR3 DNA sequence: TGCAGCGACCGCGGGGCGGGGGGGATCTACAATGAGCAGTTCTTC.

The chain recombines TRBV11-3 with TRBJ2-1; D ambiguous. Germline V gives CDR1 SGHNT, CDR2 YENEEA. The ends were cut back, 5 bases at V and 6 bases at J, with 17 bases in the middle. The CDR3 loop spans 15 amino acids. CDR3 coding DNA: TGTGCCAGCAGCGCCAACATGGGCGTGGGCAATGAGCAGTTCTTC. It codes for CASSANMGVGNEQFF.

The rearrangement uses TRBV9 and TRBJ1-1, with 7 bases fitting TRBD1. Per the germline V gene, CDR1 is SGDLS and CDR2 is YYNGEE. The CDR3 runs to 15 residues. Trimming removed 4 bases from V and 2 bases from J; junction bases left unmatched: 8. CDR3: CASSPPGTANTEAFF. The CDR3 DNA is TGTGCCAGCAGCCCCCCTGGGACAGCAAACACTGAAGCTTTCTTT. Based on the CDR3 plus reference TRBV9 and TRBJ1-1, the full variable domain is DSGVTQTPKHLITATGQRVTLRCSPRSGDLSVYWYQQSLDQGLQFLIQYYNGEERAKGNILERFSAQQFPDLHSELNLSSLELGDSALYFCASSPPGTANTEAFFGQGTRLTVV.

The V and J genes are TRBV5-1 and TRBJ1-3, with unresolved D. Trimming removed 6 bases from V and 0 bases from J, with 10 bases in between. The CDR3 length is 14 residues. Per germline, CDR1 SGHRS and CDR2 YFSETQ. The CDR3 sequence: CASNDGHSGNTIYF. The DNA for the CDR3 is TGCGCCAGCAACGACGGGCACTCTGGAAACACCATATATTTT.

CDR3 sequence (DNA): TGTGCCTGGAGACGGACAGGGGGAGGCTATGGCTACACCTTC. Its protein product is CAWRRTGGGYGYTF. This rearrangement joins TRBV30 to TRBJ1-2; 10 bases are a match to TRBD1. The germline V gene has CDR1 GTSNPN and CDR2 SVGIG (reference sequence). The CDR3 is 14 amino acids. The junction had 5 bases not matched to a gene; V was cut back by 3 bases and J by 4 bases.

The chain carries TRBV21-1 and TRBJ2-5; whether TRBD1, the table's D call, matches the DNA was not checked. TRBV21-1 is tagged as a pseudogene. The CDR3 sequence is 13 residues long. The CDR3 DNA reads as TGTGCCAGCAGTGTTAGGGGGCAAGAGACCCAGTACTTC. It translates to CASSVRGQETQYF.

The CDR3, as DNA: TGTGCCAGCTCACTGGACAGGGGGGGGTCCTACGAGCAGTACTTC. This gives the protein CASSLDRGGSYEQYF. The chain carries TRBV18 and TRBJ2-7; 10 bases match TRBD1. Losses at the gene ends were 4 bases for V and 1 base for J; bases not matched to a gene: 4. The germline CDR1 and CDR2 sequences are KGHSH and LQKENI. This CDR3 is 15 amino acids long. Drawing the rest from reference TRBV18 and TRBJ2-7, the complete variable domain is NAGVMQNPRHLVRRRGQEARLRCSPMKGHSHVYWYRQLPEEGLKFMVYLQKENIIDESGMPKERFSAEFPKEGPSILRIQQVVRGDSAAYFCASSLDRGGSYEQYFGPGTRLTVT.